Below, 10 T cell receptor beta chains from the same sample are listed, as sequenced in a study of CD8+ T cells in alopecia areata. It was cDNA, reverse transcribed from extracted RNA, that served as the sequencing template. TCRdb's table, derived via immunoSEQ multiplex PCR, lists solely in-frame clones and lacks some. Altogether 200,000 or so clones are present, just over 55% being singletons, with the ten largest covering around 5%. The sequencing input was CD8+ T cells sorted from blood. These TCRs come from a human donor in good health.

This clone was counted a few times. The chain carries TRBV29-1 and TRBJ2-5, with TRBD2 identical over 7 bases. CDR1 SQVTM and CDR2 ANQGSEA come from the germline V gene. Germline trimming cut 4 bases from V and 5 bases from J; bases unmatched to any gene: 7. This CDR3 has 13 amino acids. In DNA form, the CDR3 reads TGCAGCGTTGTAGGGGAGGGACGGGAGACCCAGTACTTC. The encoded protein is CSVVGEGRETQYF.

The chain carries TRBV5-1 and TRBJ1-4, with TRBD1 identical over 8 bases. V shed 0 bases, J shed 7 bases, and the junction held 5 bases outside the gene matches. Germline V gives CDR1 SGHRS, CDR2 YFSETQ. The CDR3 has 15 amino acids. For the CDR3, the DNA is TGCGCCAGCAGCTTGGAGCGGCAGGGGGCTGAAAAACTGTTTTTT. It specifies CASSLERQGAEKLFF.

This chain joins TRBV27 and TRBJ2-1; D is uncertain. The germline CDR1 and CDR2 sequences are MNHEY and SMNVEV (reference sequence). CDR3 length: 13 residues. V lost 0 bases and J lost 8, with 8 bases in between. As DNA, the CDR3 is TGTGCCAGCAGTTTATCAGAAGTCCATGAGCAGTTCTTC. Translated: CASSLSEVHEQFF.

This clone was observed a few times. This chain links TRBV29-1 with TRBJ1-2; D unclear. The CDR3 sequence is 13 residues long. Germline assignment: CDR1 SQVTM and CDR2 ANQGSEA. The V end lost 1 base, the J end lost 4 bases, and 10 bases lay between the germline ends. The CDR3 region is CSVEVSVSYGYTF. The CDR3 DNA sequence: TGCAGCGTTGAAGTTAGCGTCAGCTATGGCTACACCTTC.

The chain is built from TRBV5-4 and TRBJ2-3; no definite D call. V lost 2 bases and J lost 2, with 3 bases in between. Germline CDR1 SGHNT, CDR2 YYREEE (reference sequence). This CDR3 spans 12 amino acids. CDR3 amino acids: CASSLFTDTQYF. The CDR3 DNA reads as TGTGCCAGCAGCTTATTCACAGATACGCAGTATTTT.

V usage is TRBV2 and J usage is TRBJ1-1; D not resolved. V was trimmed by 7 bases and J by 0 bases, leaving 9 bases between them. This CDR3 spans 13 amino acids. The germline V gene encodes CDR1 SNHLY and CDR2 FYNNEI. Written as DNA, the CDR3 is TGTGCCAGCACACAAGGGCTGAACACTGAAGCTTTCTTT. Amino acids: CASTQGLNTEAFF. The full variable domain, in which reference TRBV2 and TRBJ1-1 provide the parts outside the CDR3, is EPEVTQTPSHQVTQMGQEVILRCVPISNHLYFYWYRQILGQKVEFLVSFYNNEISEKSEIFDDQFSVERPDGSNFTLKIRSTKLEDSAMYFCASTQGLNTEAFFGQGTRLTVV.

This clone was detected once. The chain has TRBV6-5 and TRBJ1-2, with unresolved D. The CDR3 is 12 residues long. The ends were cut back, 2 bases at V and 2 bases at J, with 3 bases in the middle. The germline gives CDR1 MNHEY, CDR2 SVGAGI. The CDR3 bases are TGTGCCAGCAGTTACAGCAACTATGGCTACACCTTC. Its protein is CASSYSNYGYTF.

This clone was seen a few times. This chain links TRBV5-6 with TRBJ1-2, with 8 nucleotides matching TRBD1. After removal of 4 bases from V and 5 bases from J, the junction contained 13 bases not matched to a gene. Germline V gene lookup returns CDR1 SGHDT and CDR2 YYEEEE. This CDR3 region has 16 residues. Here the CDR3 reads CASSTSDRAARYGYTF. The CDR3 DNA sequence: TGTGCCAGCAGCACGTCGGACAGGGCAGCACGGTATGGCTACACCTTC.

The gene calls are TRBV7-8 and TRBJ2-5; either TRBD1 or TRBD2 may fit D (6 bases each). CDR1 is SGHVS, CDR2 FQNEAQ, per germline. Trimming removed 6 bases from V and 2 bases from J, with 25 bases in between. This CDR3 comprises 18 residues. CDR3 sequence reads: CASRYSSAGHEGQETQYF. Here the CDR3 DNA reads TGTGCCAGCAGATATTCGAGTGCGGGACACGAAGGTCAAGAGACCCAGTACTTC.

This clone was seen only a few times. V usage is TRBV19 and J usage is TRBJ1-2, with D possibly matching TRBD1 (6 bases). Germline V gene lookup returns CDR1 LNHDA and CDR2 SQIVND (reference sequence). Deletions cut 6 bases from V and 10 bases from J, with 18 bases between. The CDR3 spans 13 residues. Here the CDR3 reads CASRSGRGSDYTF. The CDR3 DNA is TGTGCCAGTAGATCTGGCAGGGGAAGTGACTACACCTTC.